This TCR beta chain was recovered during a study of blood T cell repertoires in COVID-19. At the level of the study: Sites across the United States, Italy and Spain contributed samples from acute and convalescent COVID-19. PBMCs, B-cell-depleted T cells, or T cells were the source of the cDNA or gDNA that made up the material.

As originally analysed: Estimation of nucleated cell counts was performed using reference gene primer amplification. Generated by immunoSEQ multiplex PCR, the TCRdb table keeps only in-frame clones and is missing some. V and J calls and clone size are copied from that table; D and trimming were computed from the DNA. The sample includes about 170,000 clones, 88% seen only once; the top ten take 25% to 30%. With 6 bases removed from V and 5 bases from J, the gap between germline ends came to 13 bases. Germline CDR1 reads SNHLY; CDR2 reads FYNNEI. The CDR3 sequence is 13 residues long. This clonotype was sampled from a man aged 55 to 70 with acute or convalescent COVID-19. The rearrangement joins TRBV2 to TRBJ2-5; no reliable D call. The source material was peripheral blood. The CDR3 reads CASRVVVQETQYF. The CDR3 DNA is TGTGCCAGCAGGGTTGTAGTACAGGAGACCCAGTACTTC. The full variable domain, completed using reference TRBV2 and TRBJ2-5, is EPEVTQTPSHQVTQMGQEVILRCVPISNHLYFYWYRQILGQKVEFLVSFYNNEISEKSEIFDDQFSVERPDGSNFTLKIRSTKLEDSAMYFCASRVVVQETQYFGPGTRLLVL.